These 17 T cell receptor beta chains originate from one sample sequenced in a study of cytomegalovirus exposure and HLA in healthy donors. Both 60 Vbeta primers and 13 Jbeta primers went into the PCR. Clones were sequenced by immunoSEQ multiplex PCR, and TCRdb holds only the in-frame ones, with some missing. The profile shows more than 95,000 clones, roughly 76% of them singletons. Sequencing was done on a sample of PBMCs. The receptors were gathered from a woman in her sixties in good health and CMV-seropositive.

The chain is built from TRBV5-6 and TRBJ1-6, with D possibly matching TRBD1 (5 bases). This CDR3 spans 14 amino acids. V was clipped by 1 base and J by 13 bases, with 15 bases between them. Germline V gives CDR1 SGHDT, CDR2 YYEEEE. This chain's CDR3 is CASSLSTGIGPLHF. The CDR3, as DNA: TGTGCCAGCAGCTTGAGTACAGGTATTGGTCCCCTCCACTTT. Full variable domain (missing parts from reference TRBV5-6 and TRBJ1-6): DAGVTQSPTHLIKTRGQQVTLRCSPKSGHDTVSWYQQALGQGPQFIFQYYEEEERQRGNFPDRFSGHQFPNYSSELNVNALLLGDSALYLCASSLSTGIGPLHFGNGTRLTVT.

The rearrangement links TRBV2 to TRBJ2-2; 7 nucleotides match TRBD2. The germline CDR1 and CDR2 sequences are SNHLY and FYNNEI. CDR3 length: 18 amino acids. The ends lost 8 bases at V and 0 bases at J; junction bases unmatched: 15. The CDR3 is CASGFSGQDEPNTGELFF. The CDR3 DNA reads TGTGCCAGCGGTTTTAGCGGGCAAGACGAACCGAACACCGGGGAGCTGTTTTTT.

This clone was detected once. The chain combines TRBV30 with TRBJ1-4, with 8 bases identical to TRBD1. V was clipped by 8 bases and J by 5 bases; unmatched bases: 10. Germline assignment: CDR1 GTSNPN and CDR2 SVGIG (reference sequence). This CDR3 has 14 residues. CDR3 amino acids: CAAVTGADNEKLFF. As DNA, the CDR3 is TGTGCCGCAGTGACAGGGGCGGACAATGAAAAACTGTTTTTT.

The chain is built from TRBV4-3 and TRBJ2-2; D call uncertain. Per the germline V gene, CDR1 is LGHNA and CDR2 is YSLEER. The CDR3 has 15 residues. Trimming pared 4 bases from V and 0 bases from J, leaving 9 bases between. For the CDR3, the DNA is TGCGCCAGCAGCCGTGCGATAACGAACACCGGGGAGCTGTTTTTT. Its protein is CASSRAITNTGELFF.

In regard to this clone: Distinct nucleotide sequences in the sample also encode this CDR3. The chain has TRBV19 and TRBJ1-4; D perhaps matches TRBD1 (5 bases). The germline V gene encodes CDR1 LNHDA and CDR2 SQIVND (reference sequence). V was clipped by 5 bases and J by 3 bases, with 13 bases between them. This CDR3 region has 15 residues. The CDR3 region is CASSSVGGANEKLFF. DNA of the CDR3: TGTGCCAGTAGTTCTGTCGGGGGGGCTAATGAAAAACTGTTTTTT.

The chain carries TRBV4-3 and TRBJ1-6; D might be TRBD1 (5 bases). CDR3 length: 16 amino acids. Germline CDR1 is LGHNA and CDR2 is YSLEER. V lost 4 bases and J lost 7, with 17 bases in between. CDR3 in amino acids: CASSPRVWFPNSPLHF. As DNA, the CDR3 is TGCGCCAGCAGCCCCAGGGTTTGGTTCCCGAATTCACCCCTCCACTTT.

The chain combines TRBV4-2 with TRBJ2-2; 14 bases align to TRBD2. Germline loops: CDR1 LGHNA, CDR2 YNFKEQ. The V segment lost 0 bases and the J segment 4 bases; nucleotides outside the gene matches: 7. The CDR3 loop spans 19 amino acids. The CDR3 here is CASSQDLGLAGGVTGELFF. CDR3 sequence (DNA): TGTGCCAGCAGCCAAGATTTAGGACTAGCGGGAGGAGTCACCGGGGAGCTGTTTTTT.

The V and J genes are TRBV5-6 and TRBJ2-6; weak D call: TRBD2 (7 bases). The germline CDR1 and CDR2 sequences are SGHDT and YYEEEE. This CDR3 region has 19 residues. Trimming left V 3 bases short and J 3 bases short, with 22 bases between. The CDR3 is CASSSLGRTGGSGANVLTF. The CDR3 bases are TGTGCCAGCAGCTCCCTTGGTCGCACGGGGGGCAGTGGGGCCAACGTCCTGACTTTC.

The rearrangement joins TRBV27 to TRBJ2-4; TRBD1 might be the D (6 bases). CDR1 and CDR2 (germline): MNHEY, SMNVEV (reference sequence). The CDR3 has 14 residues. With 4 bases removed from V and 1 base from J, the gap between germline ends came to 8 bases. The DNA for the CDR3 is TGTGCCAGCAGTTACCAGGGGGCCAAAAACATTCAGTACTTC. It translates to CASSYQGAKNIQYF.

The chain carries TRBV5-6 and TRBJ2-5, with 7 positions matching TRBD1. The CDR3 covers 17 residues. Germline V gene sequence: CDR1 SGHDT, CDR2 YYEEEE. The junction had 17 bases not matched to a gene; V was cut back by 4 bases and J by 5 bases. Here the CDR3 DNA reads TGTGCCAGCAGCCGCGAGACAGGGCAATTGGGTCTGGAGACCCAGTACTTC. Translated, it gives CASSRETGQLGLETQYF.

The chain combines TRBV7-9 with TRBJ1-5; a possible D gene is TRBD1 (5 bases). Germline V lookup: CDR1 SEHNR, CDR2 FQNEAQ (reference sequence). Deletions cut 1 base from V and 2 bases from J, with 9 bases between. There are 15 residues in the CDR3. The CDR3 loop is CASSLGGVGNQPQHF. Here the CDR3 DNA reads TGTGCCAGCAGCTTAGGGGGGGTCGGCAATCAGCCCCAGCATTTT.

The gene calls are TRBV29-1 and TRBJ2-7, with D perhaps TRBD1 (6 bases). The V gene's germline CDR1 is SQVTM and CDR2 ANQGSEA. The CDR3 extends over 13 amino acids. V lost 7 bases and J lost 2, with 15 bases in between. The CDR3 is CSATGTTTYEQYF. DNA of the CDR3: TGCAGCGCAACCGGGACAACTACCTACGAGCAGTACTTC.

The V gene is TRBV4-1, the J gene TRBJ2-5; a possible D gene is TRBD2 (5 bases). Per the germline V gene, CDR1 is MGHRA and CDR2 is YSYEKL. The V gene lost 0 bases and the J gene lost 2 bases, with 10 bases spanning the gap. There are 15 residues in the CDR3. The CDR3 DNA is TGCGCCAGCAGCCAAGATAGGAGCGGTCAAGAGACCCAGTACTTC. Its protein is CASSQDRSGQETQYF.

The rearrangement joins TRBV21-1 to TRBJ1-2. TRBV21-1 is recorded as a pseudogene. CDR3 length: 16 amino acids. CDR3 sequence (DNA): TGTGCCAGCAGCAAAGACCTAGTGAGGTTTACGTATGGCTACACCTTC. Its translation is CASSKDLVRFTYGYTF.

This clone has a handful of counts. V usage is TRBV19 and J usage is TRBJ2-2; TRBD2 aligns across 8 bases. Per the germline V gene, CDR1 is LNHDA and CDR2 is SQIVND (reference sequence). The CDR3 loop spans 18 amino acids. V trimming: 6 bases; J trimming: 0 bases; junction bases outside the gene matches: 12. CDR3 coding DNA: TGTGCCAGTAGGTCCCGAGCGGGCGGGGGGCCGAACACCGGGGAGCTGTTTTTT. Protein sequence: CASRSRAGGGPNTGELFF.

The CDR3 region has the DNA TGTGCCACCAGCAGAGATGAACTAGCGGGGGGTCTCGGCGGGGAGCTGTTTTTT. Amino acid sequence: CATSRDELAGGLGGELFF. The chain joins TRBV15 to TRBJ2-2, with 12 bases matching TRBD2. With V trimmed by 0 bases and J by 7 bases, 9 bases remained unmatched. This CDR3 is 18 amino acids long. Per germline, CDR1 LNHNV and CDR2 YYDKDF (reference sequence).

About this clone: One junction end does not reproduce the germline sequence, and a read error may be involved. The chain employs TRBV7-7 and TRBJ2-5, with 7 bases that match TRBD1. CDR3 length equals 15 residues. Germline V gene lookup returns CDR1 SSHAT and CDR2 FNYEAQ (reference sequence). The CDR3 protein is CASSSGTVGAETQYF. The DNA of the CDR3 is TGTGCTAGCAGCTCTGGGACAGTCGGTGCGGAGACCCAGTACTTC.